A single sample gave rise to the 18 T cell receptor beta chains below, sequenced in a study of graft-versus-host responses after intestinal transplantation. This table comes from immunoSEQ multiplex PCR, and its TCRdb copy is limited to in-frame clones, with some not included. The sample has 100,000 to 110,000 clones, over 75% seen once; the top ten hold around 0.98%. The antigens these receptors bind are not known. Sequencing was performed on unstimulated CD4+ T cells sorted from spleen or lymph node cells, taken before transplant. Receptor source: a human donor who was the organ donor for an intestinal transplant.

The chain combines TRBV2 with TRBJ2-4, with 7 bases matching TRBD1. Trimming cost V 5 bases and J 1 base; bases outside gene matches: 8. The CDR3 is made up of 16 amino acids. Per the germline V gene, CDR1 is SNHLY and CDR2 is FYNNEI. DNA for the CDR3: TGTGCCAGCAGTCAACCATCGGGACAGGCCAAAAACATTCAGTACTTC. Translating it yields CASSQPSGQAKNIQYF. Filled out from reference TRBV2 and TRBJ2-4, the complete variable domain reads EPEVTQTPSHQVTQMGQEVILRCVPISNHLYFYWYRQILGQKVEFLVSFYNNEISEKSEIFDDQFSVERPDGSNFTLKIRSTKLEDSAMYFCASSQPSGQAKNIQYFGAGTRLSVL.

This chain joins TRBV4-1 and TRBJ1-2; 12 bases are shared with TRBD1. Germline V gene data show CDR1 as MGHRA and CDR2 as YSYEKL. This CDR3 region has 16 residues. V lost 5 bases, J lost 2 bases, and 6 bases stayed unmatched. The CDR3 reads CASSKGQGASNYGYTF. CDR3 bases: TGCGCCAGCAGCAAGGGACAGGGGGCATCAAACTATGGCTACACCTTC.

V gene TRBV9 combines with J gene TRBJ1-2, with D hard to call. The CDR3 loop spans 13 amino acids. Trimming cost V 0 bases and J 4 bases, with 7 bases left between them. The germline gives CDR1 SGDLS, CDR2 YYNGEE. CDR3 coding DNA: TGTGCCAGCAGCGTAGGGTTTGCCTATGGCTACACCTTC. It encodes CASSVGFAYGYTF.

The V call is TRBV2, the J call TRBJ2-3; D not resolved. CDR1 is SNHLY, CDR2 FYNNEI, per germline. V lost 3 bases to trimming and J lost 0 bases, with 16 bases between them. This CDR3 has 17 residues. The CDR3 here is CASSDMDASWSTDTQYF. The CDR3 nucleotides are TGTGCCAGCAGTGACATGGACGCCTCTTGGAGCACAGATACGCAGTATTTT.

V is TRBV7-2 and J is TRBJ1-4; 7 bases are a match to TRBD1. Looked up from germline, CDR1 is SGHTA and CDR2 is FQGNSA. Trimming removed 6 bases from V and 5 bases from J; junction bases left unmatched: 18. The CDR3 loop spans 18 amino acids. The CDR3 protein is CASSSSRDRAGKNEKLFF. The CDR3 coding sequence is TGTGCCAGCAGTTCAAGCCGGGACAGAGCAGGTAAAAATGAAAAACTGTTTTTT.

This chain uses TRBV6-5 with TRBJ1-2; 7 bases line up with TRBD1. CDR3 size: 12 residues. With 6 bases clipped from V and 7 bases from J, the junction kept 5 bases outside the gene matches. Germline CDR1 and CDR2: MNHEY and SVGAGI. CDR3 sequence (DNA): TGTGCCAGCAGCCTCGACAGGGCTGGCTACACCTTC. Encoded protein: CASSLDRAGYTF.

Only one count was recorded for this clone. This chain links TRBV6-6 with TRBJ2-5, with TRBD1 matching over 9 bases. This CDR3 region has 15 residues. The junction had 10 bases not matched to a gene; V was cut back by 6 bases and J by 5 bases. The germline CDR1 and CDR2 sequences are MNHNY and SVGAGI (reference sequence). CDR3 amino acids: CASRAGQGGLETQYF. The CDR3, as DNA: TGTGCCAGCAGGGCGGGACAGGGCGGGTTGGAGACCCAGTACTTC.

The sample holds one count of this clone. The chain joins TRBV9 to TRBJ1-1, with D perhaps matching TRBD1 (6 bases). Germline V gives CDR1 SGDLS, CDR2 YYNGEE. V dropped 2 bases and J dropped 6 bases, with 20 bases sitting between them. CDR3 length: 16 amino acids. DNA of the CDR3: TGTGCCAGCAGCGTTATCCCGGGGGCGGGTCGGGCTGAAGCTTTCTTT. Protein: CASSVIPGAGRAEAFF.

The V gene is TRBV2, the J gene TRBJ1-1; D may be TRBD1 (5 bases). This CDR3 is built from 13 residues. The V end lost 3 bases, the J end lost 1 base, and 6 bases lay between the germline ends. Germline V CDR1 and CDR2: SNHLY, FYNNEI. DNA for the CDR3: TGTGCCAGCAGTGATGGGGGGAACACTGAAGCTTTCTTT. The encoded protein is CASSDGGNTEAFF.

The chain carries TRBV10-1 and TRBJ2-3; 9 nucleotides line up with TRBD1. Trimming removed 0 bases from V and 5 bases from J; junction bases left unmatched: 6. CDR1 WNHNN and CDR2 SYGVQD come from the germline V gene (reference sequence). The CDR3 is 16 residues long. CDR3 loop: CASSESGTGSGDTQYF. The CDR3 nucleotides are TGCGCCAGCAGTGAGTCAGGGACAGGGTCAGGAGATACGCAGTATTTT.

The V gene is TRBV13, the J gene TRBJ2-3, with 8 bases matching TRBD1. Germline V CDR1 and CDR2: PRHDT, FYEKMQ (reference sequence). V shed 4 bases, J shed 11 bases, and the junction held 8 bases outside the gene matches. CDR3 length: 13 amino acids. The DNA for the CDR3 is TGTGCCAGCAGCTCCCCTCCGGGACAGGAGCAGTATTTT. Translation: CASSSPPGQEQYF. Full variable domain (remainder filled in from reference TRBV13 and TRBJ2-3): AAGVIQSPRHLIKEKRETATLKCYPIPRHDTVYWYQQGPGQDPQFLISFYEKMQSDKGSIPDRFSAQQFSDYHSELNMSSLELGDSALYFCASSSPPGQEQYFGPGTRLTVL.

The rearrangement joins TRBV2 to TRBJ2-3, with 8 bases aligning to TRBD1. The CDR3 is 15 amino acids. V was clipped by 7 bases and J by 5 bases; unmatched bases: 11. Germline CDR1 reads SNHLY; CDR2 reads FYNNEI. The CDR3 loop is CASNPPRGRGDTQYF. In DNA, the CDR3 is TGTGCCAGCAATCCGCCCAGGGGGCGCGGAGATACGCAGTATTTT.

The chain carries TRBV9 and TRBJ1-2; D is possibly TRBD1 (6 bases). Germline V gene data show CDR1 as SGDLS and CDR2 as YYNGEE. V lost 0 bases to trimming and J lost 0 bases, with 9 bases between them. This CDR3 contains 15 residues. The CDR3 spells CASSVDGQPNYGYTF. As DNA, the CDR3 is TGTGCCAGCAGCGTAGACGGACAGCCTAACTATGGCTACACCTTC.

This chain joins TRBV5-4 and TRBJ1-1; TRBD1 matches at 7 bases. Looked up from germline, CDR1 is SGHNT and CDR2 is YYREEE (reference sequence). After removal of 2 bases from V and 3 bases from J, the junction contained 19 bases not matched to a gene. The CDR3 spans 19 residues. In nucleotides, the CDR3 is TGTGCCAGCAGCTTTAACCCCAAAACCAGGGGGAGGATCGACACTGAAGCTTTCTTT. Protein: CASSFNPKTRGRIDTEAFF.

This clone was counted between two and nine times. The V gene is TRBV19, the J gene TRBJ2-7; the match to TRBD2 covers 9 bases. Germline lookup yields CDR1 LNHDA and CDR2 SQIVND (reference sequence). The length of the CDR3 is 16 residues. V lost 1 base and J lost 0; bases outside the gene matches: 4. CDR3: CASSIGASGASYEQYF. In DNA, the CDR3 is TGTGCCAGTAGTATAGGGGCTAGCGGGGCCTCCTACGAGCAGTACTTC.

The chain is built from TRBV18 and TRBJ2-1; D ambiguous. Trimming took off 6 bases at V and 9 bases at J, with 15 bases between the two ends. The CDR3 covers 13 residues. Germline CDR1 is KGHSH and CDR2 is LQKENI. CDR3 DNA: TGTGCCAGCTCTCGGAACTTAGGATTTGAGCAGTTCTTC. Its protein is CASSRNLGFEQFF.

V is TRBV6-6 and J is TRBJ2-3, with D unresolved. Germline V gives CDR1 MNHNY, CDR2 SVGAGI (reference sequence). Trimming took 8 bases from V and 2 from J, leaving 14 bases between them. The CDR3 is 14 residues long. The CDR3 DNA reads TGTGCCAGCCTAAATGGAAACCCCACAGATACGCAGTATTTT. This translates into CASLNGNPTDTQYF.

V and J are TRBV5-1 and TRBJ2-1; 13 bases align to TRBD2. Germline CDR1 and CDR2: SGHRS and YFSETQ. V shed 3 bases, J shed 8 bases, and the junction held 8 bases outside the gene matches. This CDR3 comprises 16 residues. The CDR3 DNA follows: TGCGCCAGCAGCTCCCTGACTAGCGGGGGGTTCTATGAGCAGTTCTTC. Translated: CASSSLTSGGFYEQFF.